Presented here are 12 T cell receptor beta chains from one specimen sequenced in a study of shared clonotypes between healthy human individuals (dated by TCRdb to the early 2020s). Library preparation employed the immunoSEQ multiplex PCR assay. The immuneACCESS repertoire file appears here via TCRdb, limited to in-frame rearrangements. These files lack a portion of the clones; in checked studies, under half of the deficit traces to unresolved V genes, and the cause of the others is not known. Here the sample has millions of clones; around 94% occur a single time. The ten largest clones capture over 0.12% of the sample. Source material: naive CD4+ T cells sorted from blood. Reading the label with the study, this specimen's cell subset or site is: CD45RA+ positively selected. The source is a man aged 18 to 30 in good health.

The chain employs TRBV7-9 and TRBJ1-1, with TRBD1 matching 8 bases. The CDR3 loop spans 15 amino acids. Per the germline V gene, CDR1 is SEHNR and CDR2 is FQNEAQ (reference sequence). V dropped 5 bases and J dropped 1; count of bases not matched to a gene: 6. CDR3 in amino acids: CASSQTGTGNTEAFF. The CDR3 DNA follows: TGTGCCAGCAGCCAAACCGGGACAGGGAACACTGAAGCTTTCTTT.

As concerns this clone: Additional DNA sequences in this sample encode the identical CDR3. This chain links TRBV7-9 with TRBJ2-1, with 7 bases matching TRBD2. The length of the CDR3 is 15 residues. The trim removed 1 base at V and 1 base at J, leaving 1 base unmatched. The germline V gene encodes CDR1 SEHNR and CDR2 FQNEAQ (reference sequence). CDR3 in amino acids: CASSLDGGSYNEQFF. DNA for the CDR3: TGTGCCAGCAGCTTAGACGGGGGGTCCTACAATGAGCAGTTCTTC.

This chain joins TRBV27 and TRBJ2-2; 9 bases are shared with TRBD1. The germline gives CDR1 MNHEY, CDR2 SMNVEV (reference sequence). J lost 0 bases, V lost 6 bases, and 5 bases had no gene match. This CDR3 has 16 amino acids. CDR3 loop: CASRRGQGANTGELFF. CDR3 nucleotide sequence: TGTGCCAGCAGGCGGGGACAGGGTGCGAACACCGGGGAGCTGTTTTTT.

The chain has TRBV5-1 and TRBJ2-3; TRBD2 is a possible D gene (6 bases). There are 16 residues in the CDR3. From germline, CDR1 is SGHRS and CDR2 YFSETQ. V was pared by 0 bases and J by 0 bases, with 11 bases between. The CDR3 nucleotides are TGCGCCAGCAGCTTGGGGACCGGGACTAGCACAGATACGCAGTATTTT. Amino acids: CASSLGTGTSTDTQYF.

The chain carries TRBV27 and TRBJ1-2; D not resolved. Germline CDR1 is MNHEY and CDR2 is SMNVEV (reference sequence). With 2 bases removed from V and 4 bases from J, the gap between germline ends came to 20 bases. CDR3 length: 17 residues. The CDR3 loop reads CASSLVSEVTPIYGYTF. CDR3 sequence (DNA): TGTGCCAGCAGTTTAGTTTCCGAGGTAACCCCCATCTATGGCTACACCTTC.

The chain combines TRBV7-9 with TRBJ2-1; the D call may be TRBD1 or TRBD2 (5 bases each). V lost 1 base, J lost 0 bases, and 16 bases lay in between. The germline V gene has CDR1 SEHNR and CDR2 FQNEAQ (reference sequence). The CDR3 has 18 amino acids. The CDR3 is CASSLVAGQGRSYNEQFF. CDR3 nucleotide sequence: TGTGCCAGCAGCTTAGTTGCAGGGCAGGGACGCTCCTACAATGAGCAGTTCTTC.

This chain links TRBV11-2 with TRBJ1-2; D perhaps matches TRBD1 (6 bases). This CDR3 has 14 residues. Germline assignment: CDR1 SGHAT and CDR2 FQNNGV. Trimming pared 0 bases from V and 8 bases from J, leaving 13 bases between. CDR3 residues: CASSLDRGGAGYTF. DNA for the CDR3: TGTGCCAGCAGCTTAGATCGGGGGGGCGCAGGCTACACCTTC.

V usage is TRBV6-5 and J usage is TRBJ2-3; possibly TRBD1 or TRBD2 for D (6 bases each). V was clipped by 3 bases and J by 8 bases, with 18 bases between them. This CDR3 has 15 residues. From germline, CDR1 is MNHEY and CDR2 SVGAGI. The CDR3 here is CASSYEGEAYSTQYF. For the CDR3, the DNA is TGTGCCAGCAGTTATGAGGGGGAGGCCTATAGTACGCAGTATTTT.

The V call is TRBV7-2, the J call TRBJ2-2; D possibly uses TRBD1 or TRBD2 (6 bases each). V gave up 0 bases and J gave up 4 bases, with 12 bases separating them. Looked up from germline, CDR1 is SGHTA and CDR2 is FQGNSA. This CDR3 spans 16 amino acids. Here the CDR3 DNA reads TGTGCCAGCAGCTTAGCGGGGGGCAGGGTCACCGGGGAGCTGTTTTTT. Encoded protein: CASSLAGGRVTGELFF.

CDR3 coding DNA: TGTGCCAGTAGTCCCTGGCGGGGGAACGGGTATGAAAAACTGTTTTTT. Residues: CASSPWRGNGYEKLFF. The V and J genes are TRBV19 and TRBJ1-4; D is possibly TRBD1 (5 bases). The V end was cut by 5 bases, the J end by 6 bases, with 19 bases between. CDR1 and CDR2 from the germline V gene are LNHDA and SQIVND (reference sequence). The CDR3 loop spans 16 amino acids.

The chain links TRBV7-2 to TRBJ2-3, with 13 positions matching TRBD2. This CDR3 is 16 amino acids long. Germline lookup yields CDR1 SGHTA and CDR2 FQGNSA. V lost 5 bases, J lost 6 bases, and 8 bases stayed unmatched. The CDR3 DNA is TGTGCCAGCAGCCCAACGGGACTAGCGGGAACCGATACGCAGTATTTT. Protein: CASSPTGLAGTDTQYF.

This clone occurred once. The J gene is TRBJ2-4, the V gene TRBV6-5; TRBD1 matches at 12 bases. From germline, CDR1 is MNHEY and CDR2 SVGAGI. The V gene end was trimmed by 6 bases and the J gene end by 7 bases; junction bases not matched to a gene: 7. CDR3 length: 15 residues. CDR3 loop: CASSRGTGGSNIQYF. In DNA form, the CDR3 reads TGTGCCAGCAGCCGCGGGACAGGGGGCAGCAACATTCAGTACTTC.